The rows below give T cell receptor beta chains drawn from one sample of a study of radiotherapy plus CTLA-4 blockade in lung cancer. Here immunoSEQ multiplex PCR was the method, and the copy in TCRdb shows in-frame clones only, minus some. The table has just under 60,000 clones, 72% seen once. The sample in question was peripheral blood, obtained from a patient treated with radiotherapy plus ipilimumab. Receptor source: a human donor with non-small cell lung cancer whose response to radiotherapy plus ipilimumab could not be evaluated. The CDR3 runs from the conserved cysteine through the conserved F or W. D genes are given only for firm matches. Some rows have no size entry. The others give once, few or many, or a class for an expanded clone.

>TRBD2|TRBJ2-3|-|TRBV10-1
TGCGCCAGCAGCTCCTCGACTAGCGGGGGAGCAGATACGCAGTATTTT
CASSSSTSGGADTQYF
>-|TRBJ2-2|-|TRBV11-2
TGTGCCAGCAGCCTCCGGAGGGATAGCAACACCGGGGAGCTGTTTTTT
CASSLRRDSNTGELFF
>TRBD1|TRBJ2-7|few|TRBV9
TGTGCCAGCAGCAGACGACAGGGGGGCTACGAGCAGTACTTC
CASSRRQGGYEQYF
>-|TRBJ2-7|-|TRBV11-3
TGTGCCAGCAGCAGTAGCTCCTACGAGCAGTACTTC
CASSSSSYEQYF
>-|TRBJ2-2|-|TRBV18
TGTGCCAGCTCACCACGAGTAGGGGGAGACACCGGGGAGCTGTTTTTT
CASSPRVGGDTGELFF
>-|TRBJ1-1|-|TRBV18
TGTGCCAGCTCACCAGGTGGGGAGGGAGGACTGAACACTGAAGCTTTCTTT
CASSPGGEGGLNTEAFF
>-|TRBJ2-7|-|TRBV15
TGTGCCACCAGCAGAGATTATCGCGAGCAGTACTTC
CATSRDYREQYF
>TRBD1|TRBJ1-2|-|TRBV7-9
TGTGCCAGCAGCCGGGGGACAGGACCCTATGGCTACACCTTC
CASSRGTGPYGYTF
>TRBD1|TRBJ1-6|-|TRBV5-4
TGTGCCAGCAGCCCCGGGACAGTTGTTTCTAATTCACCCCTCCACTTT
CASSPGTVVSNSPLHF
>-|TRBJ2-5|-|TRBV18
TGTGCCAGCTCCCCACCTACAGGAACCCAAGAGACCCAGTACTTC
CASSPPTGTQETQYF
>-|TRBJ2-1|-|TRBV6-1
TGTGCCAGCAGTGTCACAGGGGGCGCCGGACTAGCCTCCTACAATGAGCAGTTCTTC
CASSVTGGAGLASYNEQFF
>TRBD1|TRBJ1-2|-|TRBV7-2
TGTGCCAGCAGCTTAGCCGGGACAGGCGCGTATGGCTACACCTTC
CASSLAGTGAYGYTF
>-|TRBJ2-2|-|TRBV5-1
TGCGCCAGCAGTTTATCCAGGGGTGCCGGGGAGCTGTTTTTT
CASSLSRGAGELFF
>-|TRBJ1-4|-|TRBV4-1
TGCGCCAGCAGCCGCTACTATGTCCGAGCAACTAATGAAAAACTGTTTTTT
CASSRYYVRATNEKLFF